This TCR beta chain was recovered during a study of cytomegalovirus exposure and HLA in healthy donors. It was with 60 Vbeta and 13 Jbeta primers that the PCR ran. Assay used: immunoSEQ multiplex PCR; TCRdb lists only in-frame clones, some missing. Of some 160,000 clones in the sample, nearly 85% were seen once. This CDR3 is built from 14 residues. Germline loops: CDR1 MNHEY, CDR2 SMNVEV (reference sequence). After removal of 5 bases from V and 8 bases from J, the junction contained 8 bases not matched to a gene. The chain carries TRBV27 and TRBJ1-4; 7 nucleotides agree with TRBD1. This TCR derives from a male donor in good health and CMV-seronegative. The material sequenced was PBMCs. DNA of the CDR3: TGTGCCAGCAGTCCGGACAGGCCTCGGGAAAAACTGTTTTTT. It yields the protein CASSPDRPREKLFF.